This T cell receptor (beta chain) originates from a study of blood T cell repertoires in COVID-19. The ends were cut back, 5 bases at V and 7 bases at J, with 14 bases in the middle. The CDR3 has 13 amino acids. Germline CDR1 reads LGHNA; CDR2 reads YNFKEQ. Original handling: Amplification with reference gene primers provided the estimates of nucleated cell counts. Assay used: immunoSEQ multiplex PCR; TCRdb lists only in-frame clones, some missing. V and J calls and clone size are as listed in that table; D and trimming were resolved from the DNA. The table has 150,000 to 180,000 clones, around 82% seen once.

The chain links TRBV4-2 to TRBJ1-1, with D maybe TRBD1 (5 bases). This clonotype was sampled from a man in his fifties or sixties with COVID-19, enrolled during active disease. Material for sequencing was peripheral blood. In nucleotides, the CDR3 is TGTGCCAGCAGCTCTATCAGGGTTGATGAAGCTTTCTTT. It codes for CASSSIRVDEAFF.